This T cell receptor beta chain was profiled in a study of control samples from healthy donors and cancer patients. Germline V gene sequence: CDR1 LNHDA, CDR2 SQIVND (reference sequence). Trimming at V came to 4 bases and at J to 4 bases, leaving 5 bases not matched to a gene. The CDR3 is 15 amino acids. Data came from immunoSEQ multiplex PCR; TCRdb stores just in-frame clones and leaves some out. The table lists about 100,000 clones, 92% of them singletons. This rearrangement joins TRBV19 to TRBJ1-4; 8 bases match TRBD1. The sequencing sample was made of blood. This receptor was identified in a woman between 18 and 30 years old in good health. The CDR3 region has the DNA TGTGCCAGTAGTACCGGGACAGGATATAATGAAAAACTGTTTTTT. This codes for CASSTGTGYNEKLFF.